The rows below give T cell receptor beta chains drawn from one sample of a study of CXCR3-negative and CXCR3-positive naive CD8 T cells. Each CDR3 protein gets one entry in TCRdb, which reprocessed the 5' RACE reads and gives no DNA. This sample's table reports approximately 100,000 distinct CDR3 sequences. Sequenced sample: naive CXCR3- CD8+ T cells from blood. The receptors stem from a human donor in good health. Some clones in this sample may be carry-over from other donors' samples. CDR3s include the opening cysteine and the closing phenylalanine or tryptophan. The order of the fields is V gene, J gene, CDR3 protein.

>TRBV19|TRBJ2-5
CASSIGLGAEETQYF
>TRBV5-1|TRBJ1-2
CASSLYDGNYGYTF
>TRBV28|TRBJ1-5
CASTVVRQPQHF
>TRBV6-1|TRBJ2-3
CASSEIGGSTDTQYF
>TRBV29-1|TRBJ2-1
CSVEGLAVYNEQFF
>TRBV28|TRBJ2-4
CASSPGLGAGENIQYF
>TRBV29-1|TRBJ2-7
CSAEWKQGFDSYEQYF
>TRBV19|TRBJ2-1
CASSMLANSYNEQFF
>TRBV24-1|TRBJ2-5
CATSERVPGAETQYF
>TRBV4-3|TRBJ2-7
CASSQEGWEQQYF
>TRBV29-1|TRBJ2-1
CSVDRTGVYDEQFF
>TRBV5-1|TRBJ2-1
CASSPPGLYNEQFF
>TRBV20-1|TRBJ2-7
CSARDSTSESYEQYF
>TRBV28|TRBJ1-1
CASTLNVGDTEAFF
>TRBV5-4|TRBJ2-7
CASSGQGFYEQYF
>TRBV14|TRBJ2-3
CASSPWDGTDTQYF
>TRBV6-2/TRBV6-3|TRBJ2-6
CASSYPGGEYSGANVLTF
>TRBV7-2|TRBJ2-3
CASSLLSGDTQYF
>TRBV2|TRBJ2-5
CASSDLGGQETQYF
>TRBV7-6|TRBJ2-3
CASSLVASGGLTDTQYF
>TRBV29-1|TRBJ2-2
CSVSGVDGDTGELFF
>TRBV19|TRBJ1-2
CASSIREAALPEGYTF
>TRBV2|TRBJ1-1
CASRYGQGDTEAFF
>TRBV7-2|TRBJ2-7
CASSRTGTDIYEQYF
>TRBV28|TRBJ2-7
CASSLPSGEGPSYEQYF
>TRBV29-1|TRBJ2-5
CSVRVTPNRETQYF
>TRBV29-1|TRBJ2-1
CSALIQEWRHNEQFF
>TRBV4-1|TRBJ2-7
CASSPGTSGNYEQYF
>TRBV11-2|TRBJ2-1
CASSSYPDRGLYNEQFF
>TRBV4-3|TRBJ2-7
CASSQDGYRDSPYEQYF
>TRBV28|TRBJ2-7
CASSLGGRGYEQYF
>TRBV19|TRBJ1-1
CASSMGQGIEAFF
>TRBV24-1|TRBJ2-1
CATSDANSYNEQFF
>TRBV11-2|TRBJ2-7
CASSLGGQGYEQYF
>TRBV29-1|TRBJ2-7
CSVGQDTYEQYF
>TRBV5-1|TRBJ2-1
CASSLLVAGVEQFF
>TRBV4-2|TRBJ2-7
CASSQEWGTGLVEQYF
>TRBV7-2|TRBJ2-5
CASSSDRGGETQYF
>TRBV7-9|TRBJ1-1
CATLNTALGQGEAFF
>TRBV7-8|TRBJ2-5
CASSLEGYRTQYF
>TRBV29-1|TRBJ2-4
CSVLTGGAGGNIQYF
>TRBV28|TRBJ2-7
CASSWGGYEQYF
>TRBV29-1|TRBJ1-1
CSVEGGTLMNTEAFF
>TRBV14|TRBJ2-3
CASSMPGLAATDTQYF
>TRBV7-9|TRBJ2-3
CASASPGTDTQYF
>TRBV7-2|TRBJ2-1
CASSHELREGLPWYNEQFF
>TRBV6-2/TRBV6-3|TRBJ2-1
CASSYSGVLSYNEQFF
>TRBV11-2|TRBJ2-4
CASEVDGLGERGNIQYF
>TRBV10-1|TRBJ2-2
CASNDGTGSVSGELFF
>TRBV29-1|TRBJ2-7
CSALEGSYEQYF
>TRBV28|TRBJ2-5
CASSFGVYQETQYF
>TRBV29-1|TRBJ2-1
CSVETPTGDEQFF